This T cell receptor (beta chain) appears in the sequencing data of a study of graft-versus-host responses after intestinal transplantation. Whole-study context: Grafts were multivisceral, liver-intestinal, or isolated intestinal. For approximately 3 years after anti-thymocyte globulin induction, all recipients took tacrolimus and steroids. Study results and limitations: HvG clone declines early post-transplant were associated with peak circulating GvH levels. Recipient-marrow GvH clones were detected, some having first appeared in ileum or blood.

Data came from immunoSEQ multiplex PCR; TCRdb stores just in-frame clones and leaves some out. Of tens of thousands of clones listed, about 94% were seen once; the top ten hold around 0.5%. On this clone: Its antigen is undetermined.

Germline V gene sequence: CDR1 SGHAT, CDR2 FQNNGV. There are 17 residues in the CDR3. The sample consisted of unstimulated CD8+ T cells sorted from spleen or lymph node cells, taken before intestinal transplant. The sequence derives from a human donor who received an intestinal transplant. V usage is TRBV11-2 and J usage is TRBJ2-5, with TRBD1 as a possible D gene (6 bases). The end of the DNA aligns better with TRBJ2-7, so the J call may be wrong. The CDR3 protein is CASRPFPGQASSYEQYF. The CDR3 DNA reads as TGTGCCAGCAGGCCTTTTCCGGGACAAGCAAGCTCCTACGAGCAGTACTTC.